Below, 25 T cell receptor beta chains from the same sample are listed, as sequenced in a study of blood T cells in healthy people across ages (dated by TCRdb to the mid-2010s). The method was 5' RACE. The sequencing machine was an Illumina HiSeq 2500. A second PCR of about 6 to 11 cycles was run with a J-beta primer mix and a sample-barcoded 5' primer. TCRdb handled the public reads itself, with Q25 trimming in fastp and clone calling in MiXCR, and kept productive beta chains. When rows share a CDR3 protein, they turn into one entry using the most common DNA and genes. For this sample there are under 1,000,000 distinct CDR3 sequences; about 42% appear just once. Of the sample, 15% to 20% is held by the ten largest clones. The specimen sequenced was blood. These receptors were taken from an elderly man in good health.

Of note for this clonotype: A much larger clone is a single base away; this may be a read error. J is TRBJ2-4 and V is TRBV28; D perhaps matches TRBD2 (5 bases). The J call is in doubt because the DNA end fits TRBJ2-7 better. In germline, CDR1 is MDHEN, CDR2 SYDVKM. The CDR3 has 13 residues. CDR3 in DNA: TGTGCCGGCAGTTTACTACTAGCCTACGAGCAGTACTTC. Protein product: CAGSLLLAYEQYF.

This clonotype was seen only a few times. This chain links TRBV10-3 with TRBJ2-4, with 9 bases aligning to TRBD2. The CDR3 totals 14 residues. The germline gives CDR1 ENHRY, CDR2 SYGVKD. V was clipped by 3 bases and J by 3 bases; unmatched bases: 0. CDR3: CAISEAGGKNIQYF. CDR3 DNA: TGTGCCATCAGTGAAGCGGGAGGCAAAAACATTCAGTACTTC.

V is TRBV4-2 and J is TRBJ2-5; 10 bases match TRBD2. This CDR3 is 14 amino acids long. Germline assignment: CDR1 LGHNA and CDR2 YNFKEQ. The ends lost 4 bases at V and 2 bases at J; junction bases unmatched: 1. CDR3: CASSPAGGQETQYF. The CDR3 DNA follows: TGTGCCAGCAGCCCAGCGGGAGGGCAAGAGACCCAGTACTTC.

This clonotype was counted at least ten times. V is TRBV12-3 or TRBV12-4 and J is TRBJ2-1; 7 positions match TRBD2. CDR3 length: 18 residues. Trimming took 1 base from V and 4 from J; bases not matched to a gene: 13. The CDR3 sequence is CASSLEVGGPSAYNEQFF. In DNA form, the CDR3 reads TGTGCCAGCAGTTTAGAAGTGGGAGGGCCTAGCGCTTACAATGAGCAGTTCTTC.

The genes are TRBV30 and TRBJ2-3; D not resolved. Trimming stripped 4 bases from V and 4 bases from J, with 6 bases between. The V gene's germline CDR1 is GTSNPN and CDR2 SVGIG (reference sequence). The CDR3 extends over 11 amino acids. Written as DNA, the CDR3 is TGTGCCTGGAAATTGGCAGATACGCAGTATTTT. As protein: CAWKLADTQYF.

The CDR3 DNA reads TGTGCCAGCAGTGAATTGGGGACAGGGGAGGAGCCCCAGCATTTT. Its protein is CASSELGTGEEPQHF. This sequence joins TRBV25-1 and TRBJ1-5, with TRBD1 identical over 10 bases. V trimming: 1 base; J trimming: 8 bases; junction bases outside the gene matches: 5. CDR3 length: 15 amino acids. Germline-derived CDR1 and CDR2 are MGHDK and SYGVNS.

The chain carries TRBV25-1 and TRBJ1-3; D possibly corresponds to TRBD1 (6 bases). The CDR3 sequence is 14 residues long. V was shortened by 2 bases and J by 2 bases, with 7 bases between the two germline ends. The germline CDR1 and CDR2 sequences are MGHDK and SYGVNS. CDR3 bases: TGTGCCAGCAGTGAAACAGGGACTGGAAACACCATATATTTT. Its protein is CASSETGTGNTIYF.

The chain joins TRBV20-1 to TRBJ2-6; 8 bases fit TRBD1. Looked up from germline, CDR1 is DFQATT and CDR2 is SNEGSKA (reference sequence). The trim removed 6 bases at V and 2 bases at J, leaving 6 bases unmatched. The CDR3 sequence is 15 residues long. This CDR3 reads CSAGQGEAGANVLTF. The DNA for the CDR3 is TGCAGTGCCGGACAGGGCGAAGCTGGGGCCAACGTCCTGACTTTC.

The rearrangement joins TRBV18 to TRBJ1-2; 9 bases agree with TRBD1. V shed 2 bases and J 4 bases; nucleotides not matched to a gene: 5. From germline, CDR1 is KGHSH and CDR2 LQKENI. The CDR3 spans 15 residues. CDR3 DNA: TGTGCCAGCTCACCAACGGGGGGACAGGGCTATGGCTACACCTTC. As protein: CASSPTGGQGYGYTF.

This clonotype was seen a few times. The chain carries TRBV27 and TRBJ1-4; TRBD1 matches 8 bases. The trim removed 5 bases at V and 7 bases at J, leaving 6 bases unmatched. CDR1 MNHEY and CDR2 SMNVEV come from the germline V gene (reference sequence). The CDR3 spans 14 residues. For the CDR3, the DNA is TGTGCCAGCAGTCCGCGACAGGGGTTTGAAAAACTGTTTTTT. Its translation is CASSPRQGFEKLFF. Combining the CDR3 with reference TRBV27 and TRBJ1-4 gives the whole variable domain EAQVTQNPRYLITVTGKKLTVTCSQNMNHEYMSWYRQDPGLGLRQIYYSMNVEVTDKGDVPEGYKVSRKEKRNFPLILESPSPNQTSLYFCASSPRQGFEKLFFGSGTQLSVL.

Concerning this clonotype: The junction does not match germline at one end; this may be a read error. This chain uses TRBV12-3 or TRBV12-4 with TRBJ2-7; TRBD1 might be the D (6 bases). This CDR3 spans 15 amino acids. The CDR3 spells CASSLGVGGSSEQYF. The CDR3 nucleotides read TGTGCCAGTAGTTTAGGAGTTGGGGGCTCCTCCGAGCAGTACTTC.

In its sample, this clonotype was seen many times. CDR3 DNA sequence: TGTGCCAGCAGTTTCGGGCAGGGGGCTCCAAATACGCAGTATTTT. This sequence encodes CASSFGQGAPNTQYF. The rearrangement uses TRBV12-3 or TRBV12-4 and TRBJ2-3; 8 positions agree with TRBD1. Losses at the gene ends were 3 bases for V and 7 bases for J; bases not matched to a gene: 9. CDR3 length: 15 amino acids.

Worth noting for this clonotype: One base away lies a much larger clone, so this may be a sequencing read error. The gene calls are TRBV5-1 and TRBJ2-1; TRBD2 might be the D (6 bases). CDR3 length: 14 amino acids. Germline values: CDR1 SGHRS, CDR2 YFSETQ. CDR3 region: CASSTGVSYSEQFF. Written as DNA, the CDR3 is TGCGCCAGCAGCACGGGAGTTTCCTACAGTGAGCAGTTCTTC. Full variable domain (remainder filled in from reference TRBV5-1 and TRBJ2-1): KAGVTQTPRYLIKTRGQQVTLSCSPISGHRSVSWYQQTPGQGLQFLFEYFSETQRNKGNFPGRFSGRQFSNSRSEMNVSTLELGDSALYLCASSTGVSYSEQFFGPGTRLTVL.

V usage is TRBV20-1 and J usage is TRBJ2-1; D is possibly TRBD2 (6 bases). Germline V gene data show CDR1 as DFQATT and CDR2 as SNEGSKA (reference sequence). The length of the CDR3 is 15 residues. Deletions cut 1 base from V and 9 bases from J, with 19 bases between. The CDR3 DNA sequence: TGCAGTGCTAGAGTGGGCAGCGGGTTGATTGGTGAGCAGTTCTTC. Translated, it gives CSARVGSGLIGEQFF.

This clonotype was recorded a few times. This sequence joins TRBV2 and TRBJ2-7; 7 nucleotides line up with TRBD1. There are 13 residues in the CDR3. V lost 10 bases and J lost 3; bases outside the gene matches: 9. Germline V gives CDR1 SNHLY, CDR2 FYNNEI. CDR3 protein: CATNGGTDYEQYF. As DNA, the CDR3 is TGTGCCACCAACGGTGGGACAGACTACGAGCAGTACTTC.

The chain is built from TRBV6-5 and TRBJ2-1; weak D call: TRBD2 (6 bases). The CDR3 covers 15 residues. V lost 5 bases to trimming and J lost 4 bases, with 15 bases between them. Germline loops: CDR1 MNHEY, CDR2 SVGAGI. The chain's CDR3 is CASSLLGLRYNEQFF. The CDR3 DNA reads as TGTGCCAGCAGTCTCCTCGGACTACGTTACAATGAGCAGTTCTTC.

A few counts support this clonotype. The rearrangement uses TRBV20-1 and TRBJ2-1; tentative D call: TRBD1 (6 bases). The germline V gene has CDR1 DFQATT and CDR2 SNEGSKA (reference sequence). The CDR3 sequence is 15 residues long. V was clipped by 6 bases and J by 7 bases, with 22 bases between them. This chain's CDR3 is CSAHLLQGIANEQFF. The CDR3 nucleotides are TGCAGTGCACACCTGTTACAGGGTATTGCAAATGAGCAGTTCTTC.

This clonotype was seen a handful of times. The chain joins TRBV7-3 to TRBJ2-1; 9 bases are shared with TRBD2. Unmatched junction bases numbered 10, after V lost 5 bases and J lost 8 bases. The CDR3 length is 15 residues. CDR1 and CDR2 (germline): SGHTA, FQGTGA. The CDR3: CASSLSGRAFDEQFF. The CDR3 region has the DNA TGTGCCAGCAGCCTTAGCGGGAGAGCCTTCGATGAGCAGTTCTTC.

This clonotype was counted a few times. This chain uses TRBV9 with TRBJ2-3; the D call may be TRBD1 or TRBD2 (5 bases each). CDR1 and CDR2 from the germline V gene are SGDLS and YYNGEE. V lost 2 bases and J lost 0, with 10 bases in between. The CDR3 length is 15 residues. The CDR3 protein is CASSVGWDSTDTQYF. Here the CDR3 DNA reads TGTGCCAGCAGCGTCGGATGGGACAGCACAGATACGCAGTATTTT.

The V gene is TRBV20-1, the J gene TRBJ2-7; perhaps TRBD2 as D (7 bases). Trimming pared 1 base from V and 5 bases from J, leaving 12 bases between. Germline V lookup: CDR1 DFQATT, CDR2 SNEGSKA (reference sequence). The CDR3 contains 13 residues. Here the CDR3 DNA reads TGCAGTGCTAGAGGGGGGGGCGAACACGAGCAGTACTTC. Protein product: CSARGGGEHEQYF.

The V gene is TRBV20-1, the J gene TRBJ2-4; maybe TRBD1 (6 bases). In germline, CDR1 is DFQATT, CDR2 SNEGSKA (reference sequence). The CDR3 extends over 15 amino acids. V lost 6 bases and J lost 0, with 15 bases in between. Here the CDR3 reads CSASRQVTAKNIQYF. The DNA of the CDR3 is TGCAGTGCCAGTCGACAGGTGACAGCCAAAAACATTCAGTACTTC.

This chain connects TRBV27 to TRBJ2-1; TRBD2 matches at 9 bases. The trim removed 6 bases at V and 6 bases at J, leaving 6 bases unmatched. This CDR3 region has 14 residues. Germline V gives CDR1 MNHEY, CDR2 SMNVEV (reference sequence). CDR3 region: CASSGLARPNEQFF. In DNA, the CDR3 is TGTGCCAGCAGCGGACTAGCGAGACCCAATGAGCAGTTCTTC.

This clonotype has at least ten counts. The chain employs TRBV7-9 and TRBJ2-1; tentative D call: TRBD2 (6 bases). Trimming took 1 base from V and 6 from J, leaving 10 bases between them. The CDR3 length is 14 residues. Germline V gene data show CDR1 as SEHNR and CDR2 as FQNEAQ (reference sequence). CDR3: CASSLEGLTNEQFF. DNA for the CDR3: TGTGCCAGCAGCTTAGAGGGACTTACCAATGAGCAGTTCTTC.

V usage is TRBV3-1 and J usage is TRBJ1-1; 8 positions agree with TRBD1. This CDR3 comprises 13 residues. With 0 bases clipped from V and 6 bases from J, the junction kept 0 bases outside the gene matches. Per germline, CDR1 LGHDT and CDR2 YNNKEL (reference sequence). CDR3 bases: TGTGCCAGCAGCCAAGACAGGGGGCCTGAAGCTTTCTTT. Translating gives CASSQDRGPEAFF.

The CDR3 here is CASSPDAGGTDTQYF. DNA for the CDR3: TGTGCCAGCAGCCCAGATGCAGGGGGCACAGATACGCAGTATTTT. This rearrangement joins TRBV7-2 to TRBJ2-3; weak D call: TRBD1 (6 bases). From germline, CDR1 is SGHTA and CDR2 FQGNSA. The CDR3 runs to 15 residues. The V end lost 5 bases, the J end lost 1 base, and 13 bases lay between the germline ends.